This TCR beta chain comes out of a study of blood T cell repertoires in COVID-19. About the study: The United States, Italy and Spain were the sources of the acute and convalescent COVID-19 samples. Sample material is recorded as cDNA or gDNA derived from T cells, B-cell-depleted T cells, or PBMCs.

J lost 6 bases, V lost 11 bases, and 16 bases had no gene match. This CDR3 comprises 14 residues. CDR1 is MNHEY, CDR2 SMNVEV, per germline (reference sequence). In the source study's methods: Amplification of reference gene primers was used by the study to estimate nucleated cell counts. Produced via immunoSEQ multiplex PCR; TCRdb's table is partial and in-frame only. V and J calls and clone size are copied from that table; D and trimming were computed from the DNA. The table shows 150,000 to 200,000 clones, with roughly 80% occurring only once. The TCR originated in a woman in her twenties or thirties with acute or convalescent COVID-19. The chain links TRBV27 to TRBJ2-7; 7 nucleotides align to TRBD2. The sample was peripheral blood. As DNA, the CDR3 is TGTGCCGCACGACAGTGGGCGGGGGTGGGCGAGCAGTACTTC. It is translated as CAARQWAGVGEQYF.